This entry features one T cell receptor (beta chain) sequence. The data are from a study of blood T cell repertoires in COVID-19. Sequenced by immunoSEQ multiplex PCR; TCRdb stores in-frame clones only, minus some. Of 350,000 to 450,000 clones listed, roughly 86% are singletons. The origin of this receptor is a woman in her twenties or thirties who had recovered from COVID-19. Sequencing used PBMCs or T cells enriched from blood (not recorded which).

CDR3 bases: TGTGCCAGCAGCTTATCAGTACTGGGCAGGGGACGAGGAGGAAACACCATATATTTT. Translation gives CASSLSVLGRGRGGNTIYF. The chain combines TRBV7-9 with TRBJ1-3, with a possible D match to TRBD1 (6 bases). Germline CDR1 reads SEHNR; CDR2 reads FQNEAQ (reference sequence). V lost 2 bases, J lost 4 bases, and 24 bases lay in between. The CDR3 covers 19 residues.